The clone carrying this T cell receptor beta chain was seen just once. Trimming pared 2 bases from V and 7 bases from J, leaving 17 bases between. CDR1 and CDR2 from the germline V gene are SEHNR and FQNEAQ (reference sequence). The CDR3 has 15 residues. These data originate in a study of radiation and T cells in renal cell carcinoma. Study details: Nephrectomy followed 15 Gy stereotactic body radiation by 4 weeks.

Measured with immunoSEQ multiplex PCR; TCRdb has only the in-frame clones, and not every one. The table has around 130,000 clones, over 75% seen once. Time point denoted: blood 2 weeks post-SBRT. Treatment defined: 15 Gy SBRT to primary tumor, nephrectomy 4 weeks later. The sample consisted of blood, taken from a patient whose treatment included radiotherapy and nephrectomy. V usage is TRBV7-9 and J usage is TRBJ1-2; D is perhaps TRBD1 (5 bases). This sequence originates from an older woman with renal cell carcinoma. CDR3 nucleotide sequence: TGTGCCAGCAGCTTATTGAGTTCGAGGGGCTCTGGCTACACCTTC. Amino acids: CASSLLSSRGSGYTF.